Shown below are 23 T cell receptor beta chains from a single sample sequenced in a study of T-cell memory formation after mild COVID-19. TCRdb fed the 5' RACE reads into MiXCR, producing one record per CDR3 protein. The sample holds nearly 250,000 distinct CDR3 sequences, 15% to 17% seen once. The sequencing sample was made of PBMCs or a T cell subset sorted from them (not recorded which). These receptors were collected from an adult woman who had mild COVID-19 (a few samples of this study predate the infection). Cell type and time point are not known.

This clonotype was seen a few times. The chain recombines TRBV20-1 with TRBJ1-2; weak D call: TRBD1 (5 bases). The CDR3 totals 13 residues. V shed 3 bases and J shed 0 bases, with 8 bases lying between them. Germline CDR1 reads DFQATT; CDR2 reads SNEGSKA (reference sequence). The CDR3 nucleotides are TGCAGTGCTAGCAGGGCGGCTAACTATGGCTACACCTTC. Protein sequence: CSASRAANYGYTF.

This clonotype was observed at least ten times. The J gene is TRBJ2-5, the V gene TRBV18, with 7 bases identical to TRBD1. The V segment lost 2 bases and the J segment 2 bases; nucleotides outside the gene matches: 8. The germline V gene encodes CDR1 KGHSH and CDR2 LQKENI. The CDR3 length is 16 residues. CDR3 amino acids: CASSPVTGAQQETQYF. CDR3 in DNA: TGTGCCAGCTCACCAGTTACAGGGGCGCAACAAGAGACCCAGTACTTC.

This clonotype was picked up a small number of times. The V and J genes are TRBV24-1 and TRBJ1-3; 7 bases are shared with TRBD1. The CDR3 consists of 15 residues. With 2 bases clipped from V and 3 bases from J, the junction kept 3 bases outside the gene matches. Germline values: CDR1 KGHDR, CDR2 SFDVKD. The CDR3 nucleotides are TGTGCCACCAGTGATTCCCGACAGGGTGGAAACACCATATATTTT. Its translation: CATSDSRQGGNTIYF.

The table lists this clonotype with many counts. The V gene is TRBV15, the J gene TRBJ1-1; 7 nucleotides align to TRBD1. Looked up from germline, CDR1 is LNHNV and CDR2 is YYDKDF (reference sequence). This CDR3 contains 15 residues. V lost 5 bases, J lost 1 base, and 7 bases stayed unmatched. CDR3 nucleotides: TGTGCCACCAGCTCCGGAAGGGGGCAGAACACTGAAGCTTTCTTT. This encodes CATSSGRGQNTEAFF.

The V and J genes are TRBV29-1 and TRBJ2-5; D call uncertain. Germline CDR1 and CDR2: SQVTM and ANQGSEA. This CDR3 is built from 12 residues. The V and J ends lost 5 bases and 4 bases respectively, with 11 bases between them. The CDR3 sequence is CSVLGYPETQYF. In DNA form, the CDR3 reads TGCAGCGTTTTAGGGTACCCAGAGACCCAGTACTTC.

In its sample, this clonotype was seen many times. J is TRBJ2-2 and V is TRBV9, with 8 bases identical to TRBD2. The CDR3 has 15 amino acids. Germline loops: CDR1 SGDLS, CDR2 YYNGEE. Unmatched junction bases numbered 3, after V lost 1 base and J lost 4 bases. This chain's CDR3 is CASSVTGGVTGELFF. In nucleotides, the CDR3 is TGTGCCAGCAGCGTAACGGGAGGGGTCACCGGGGAGCTGTTTTTT.

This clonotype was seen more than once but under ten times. DNA for the CDR3: TGTGCCAGCAGCTTTGTCGGGACAGGGGGGTACATTCAGTACTTC. Its protein is CASSFVGTGGYIQYF. J is TRBJ2-4 and V is TRBV5-6; 11 bases are a match to TRBD1. The CDR3 sequence is 15 residues long. Germline V CDR1 and CDR2: SGHDT, YYEEEE. Trimming took 2 bases from V and 8 from J; bases not matched to a gene: 6.

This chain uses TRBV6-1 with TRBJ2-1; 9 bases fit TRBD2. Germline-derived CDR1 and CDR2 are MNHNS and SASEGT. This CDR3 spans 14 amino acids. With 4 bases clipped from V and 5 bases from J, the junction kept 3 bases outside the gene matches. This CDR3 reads CASSARLADNEQFF. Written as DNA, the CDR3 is TGTGCCAGCAGTGCCCGACTAGCGGACAATGAGCAGTTCTTC.

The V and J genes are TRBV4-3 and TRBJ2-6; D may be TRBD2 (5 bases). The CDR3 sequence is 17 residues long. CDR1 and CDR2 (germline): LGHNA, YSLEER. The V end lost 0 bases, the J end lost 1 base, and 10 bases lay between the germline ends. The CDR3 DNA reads TGCGCCAGCAGCCAAGATACTCGGACTTCTGGGGCCAACGTCCTGACTTTC. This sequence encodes CASSQDTRTSGANVLTF.

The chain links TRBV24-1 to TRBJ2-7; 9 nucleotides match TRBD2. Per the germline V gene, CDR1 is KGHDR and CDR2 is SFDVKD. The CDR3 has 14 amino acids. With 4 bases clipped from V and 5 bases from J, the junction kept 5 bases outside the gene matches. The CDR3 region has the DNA TGTGCCACCAGTGAGAGCGGGAGGAAGAACGAGCAGTACTTC. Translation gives CATSESGRKNEQYF.

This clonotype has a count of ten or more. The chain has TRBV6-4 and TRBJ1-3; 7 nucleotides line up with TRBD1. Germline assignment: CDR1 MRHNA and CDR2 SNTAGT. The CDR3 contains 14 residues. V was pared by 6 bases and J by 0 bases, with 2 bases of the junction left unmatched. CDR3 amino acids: CASRDRSSGNTIYF. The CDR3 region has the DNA TGTGCCAGCAGGGACAGGAGCTCTGGAAACACCATATATTTT.

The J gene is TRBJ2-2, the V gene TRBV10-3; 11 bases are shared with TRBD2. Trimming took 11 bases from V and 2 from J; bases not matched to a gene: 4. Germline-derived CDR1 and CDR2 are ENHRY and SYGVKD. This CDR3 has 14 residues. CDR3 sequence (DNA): TGTGCCGCCAGACTAGCGGGAAACACCGGGGAGCTGTTTTTT. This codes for CAARLAGNTGELFF.

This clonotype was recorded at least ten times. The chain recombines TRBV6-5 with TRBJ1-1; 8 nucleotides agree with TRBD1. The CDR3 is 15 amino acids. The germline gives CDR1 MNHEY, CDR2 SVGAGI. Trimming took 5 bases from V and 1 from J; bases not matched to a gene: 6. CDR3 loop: CASSRNRGTNTEAFF. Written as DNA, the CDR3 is TGTGCCAGCAGTCGAAACAGGGGGACGAACACTGAAGCTTTCTTT.

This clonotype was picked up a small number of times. CDR3 nucleotide sequence: TGTGCCAGCAGCCCAGCGTGGGGCACTGAAGCTTTCTTT. Amino acid sequence: CASSPAWGTEAFF. The rearrangement joins TRBV7-2 to TRBJ1-1, with no clear D. In germline, CDR1 is SGHTA, CDR2 FQGNSA. The CDR3 has 13 amino acids. Between the trimmed V and J ends, which lost 5 bases and 4 bases, there was a span of 11 bases. Full variable domain (rest looked up from reference TRBV7-2 and TRBJ1-1): GAGVSQSPSNKVTEKGKDVELRCDPISGHTALYWYRQSLGQGLEFLIYFQGNSAPDKSGLPSDRFSAERTGGSVSTLTIQRTQQEDSAVYLCASSPAWGTEAFFGQGTRLTVV.

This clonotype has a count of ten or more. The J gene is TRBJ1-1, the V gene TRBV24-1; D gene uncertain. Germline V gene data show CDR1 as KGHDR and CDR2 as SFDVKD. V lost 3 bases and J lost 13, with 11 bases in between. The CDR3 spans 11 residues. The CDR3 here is CATSDLYRVFF. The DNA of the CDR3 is TGTGCCACCAGTGATCTCTATAGGGTTTTCTTT.

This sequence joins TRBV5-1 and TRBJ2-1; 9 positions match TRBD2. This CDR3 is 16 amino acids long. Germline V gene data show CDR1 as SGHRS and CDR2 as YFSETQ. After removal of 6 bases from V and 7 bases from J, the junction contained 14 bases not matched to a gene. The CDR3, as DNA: TGCGCCAGCACCCCTCAGGTGACTAGCGGTAGAAATGAGCAGTTCTTC. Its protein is CASTPQVTSGRNEQFF. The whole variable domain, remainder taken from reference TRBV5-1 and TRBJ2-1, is KAGVTQTPRYLIKTRGQQVTLSCSPISGHRSVSWYQQTPGQGLQFLFEYFSETQRNKGNFPGRFSGRQFSNSRSEMNVSTLELGDSALYLCASTPQVTSGRNEQFFGPGTRLTVL.

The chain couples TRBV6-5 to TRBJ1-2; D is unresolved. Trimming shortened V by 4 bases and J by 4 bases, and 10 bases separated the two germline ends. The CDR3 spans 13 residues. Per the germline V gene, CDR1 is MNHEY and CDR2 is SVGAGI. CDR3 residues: CASSSPASYGYTF. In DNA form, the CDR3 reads TGTGCCAGCAGTTCCCCCGCATCCTATGGCTACACCTTC.

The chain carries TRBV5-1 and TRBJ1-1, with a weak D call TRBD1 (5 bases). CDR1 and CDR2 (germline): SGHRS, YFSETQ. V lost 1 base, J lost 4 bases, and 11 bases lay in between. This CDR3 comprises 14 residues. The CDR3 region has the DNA TGCGCCAGCAGCTTGATTCCGGGGGGCACTGAAGCTTTCTTT. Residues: CASSLIPGGTEAFF. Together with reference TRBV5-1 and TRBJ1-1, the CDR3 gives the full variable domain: KAGVTQTPRYLIKTRGQQVTLSCSPISGHRSVSWYQQTPGQGLQFLFEYFSETQRNKGNFPGRFSGRQFSNSRSEMNVSTLELGDSALYLCASSLIPGGTEAFFGQGTRLTVV.

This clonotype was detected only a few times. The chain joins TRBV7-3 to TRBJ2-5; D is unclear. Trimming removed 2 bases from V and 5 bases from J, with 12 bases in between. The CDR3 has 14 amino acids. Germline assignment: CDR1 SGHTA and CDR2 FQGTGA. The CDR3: CASSLGMLGETQYF. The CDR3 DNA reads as TGTGCCAGCAGCTTAGGGATGCTTGGGGAGACCCAGTACTTC.

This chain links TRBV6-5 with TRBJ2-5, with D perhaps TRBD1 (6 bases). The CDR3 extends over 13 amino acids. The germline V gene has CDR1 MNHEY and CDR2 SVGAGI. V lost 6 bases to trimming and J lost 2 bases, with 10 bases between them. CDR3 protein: CASRLGQQETQYF. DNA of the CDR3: TGTGCCAGCAGACTCGGACAGCAAGAGACCCAGTACTTC.

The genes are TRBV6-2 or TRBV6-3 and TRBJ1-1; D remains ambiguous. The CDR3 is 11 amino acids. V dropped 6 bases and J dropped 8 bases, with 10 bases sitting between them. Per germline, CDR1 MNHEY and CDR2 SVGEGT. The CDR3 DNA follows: TGTGCCAGCAGCTCAGGCTTCGAAGCTTTCTTT. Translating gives CASSSGFEAFF.

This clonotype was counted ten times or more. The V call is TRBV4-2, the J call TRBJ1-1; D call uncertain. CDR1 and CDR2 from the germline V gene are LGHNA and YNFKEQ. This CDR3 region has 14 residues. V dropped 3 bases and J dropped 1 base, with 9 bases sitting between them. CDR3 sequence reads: CASSHLGSNTEAFF. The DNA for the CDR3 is TGTGCCAGCAGCCACCTTGGTTCGAACACTGAAGCTTTCTTT.

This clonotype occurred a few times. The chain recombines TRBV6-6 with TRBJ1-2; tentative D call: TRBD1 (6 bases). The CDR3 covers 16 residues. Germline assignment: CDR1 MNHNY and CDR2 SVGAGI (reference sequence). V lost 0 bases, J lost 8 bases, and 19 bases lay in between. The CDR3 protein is CASSYSAGARDTGYTF. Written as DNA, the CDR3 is TGTGCCAGCAGTTACTCGGCAGGGGCCCGGGATACGGGCTACACCTTC.